The 22 T cell receptor beta chains below were found in one sample sequenced in a study of blood T cell repertoires in COVID-19. Produced via immunoSEQ multiplex PCR; TCRdb's table is partial and in-frame only. The sample contains over 200,000 clones, 70% to 75% of which appear only once. The sequencing sample was made of peripheral blood. Receptors were obtained from a woman of 80 years or more with acute or convalescent COVID-19.

The gene calls are TRBV5-1 and TRBJ1-3; tentatively, D is TRBD1 (5 bases). CDR1 SGHRS and CDR2 YFSETQ come from the germline V gene. V dropped 0 bases and J dropped 3 bases, with 10 bases sitting between them. The CDR3 has 15 residues. CDR3 nucleotide sequence: TGCGCCAGCAGCTTGGCGGCCGGGGGTGGAAACACCATATATTTT. Protein sequence: CASSLAAGGGNTIYF.

This rearrangement joins TRBV7-2 to TRBJ2-5; D gene unclear. CDR3 length equals 14 residues. V was clipped by 4 bases and J by 3 bases, with 12 bases between them. Germline CDR1 is SGHTA and CDR2 is FQGNSA. DNA of the CDR3: TGTGCCAGCAGCTCGTATATCTCCGAAGAGACCCAGTACTTC. Its translation is CASSSYISEETQYF.

The chain carries TRBV11-2 and TRBJ2-7; 9 bases match TRBD2. CDR3 length: 15 amino acids. V was clipped by 10 bases and J by 0 bases; unmatched bases: 10. Germline CDR1 and CDR2: SGHAT and FQNNGV. This chain's CDR3 is CATSLTSGLSYEQYF. The CDR3 nucleotides are TGTGCCACCTCCCTGACTAGCGGCCTCTCCTACGAGCAGTACTTC. Drawing the rest from reference TRBV11-2 and TRBJ2-7, the complete variable domain is EAGVAQSPRYKIIEKRQSVAFWCNPISGHATLYWYQQILGQGPKLLIQFQNNGVVDDSQLPKDRFSAERLKGVDSTLKIQPAKLEDSAVYLCATSLTSGLSYEQYFGPGTRLTVT.

The chain uses TRBV6-2 or TRBV6-3 and TRBJ1-5; no reliable D call. The germline CDR1 and CDR2 sequences are MNHEY and SVGEGT. V was cut by 0 bases and J by 6 bases, with 12 bases left in between. The CDR3 has 15 amino acids. The CDR3 nucleotides are TGTGCCAGCAGTTACTCATGGTTTCAGTCTCAGCCCCAGCATTTT. Protein sequence: CASSYSWFQSQPQHF.

V usage is TRBV25-1 and J usage is TRBJ1-2; 12 nucleotides match TRBD1. CDR1 MGHDK and CDR2 SYGVNS come from the germline V gene. V was clipped by 4 bases and J by 6 bases; unmatched bases: 12. This CDR3 is 17 amino acids long. The CDR3 here is CASSAAGTGGFNNGYTF. The CDR3 region has the DNA TGTGCCAGCAGTGCTGCCGGGACAGGGGGCTTTAATAATGGCTACACCTTC.

V gene TRBV27 combines with J gene TRBJ1-5; possible D gene TRBD1, 6 bases. This CDR3 is 18 amino acids long. V dropped 2 bases and J dropped 2 bases, with 19 bases sitting between them. Germline CDR1 and CDR2: MNHEY and SMNVEV (reference sequence). CDR3: CASSLRGAPPYGNQPQHF. As DNA, the CDR3 is TGTGCCAGCAGTTTACGGGGGGCCCCCCCCTACGGCAATCAGCCCCAGCATTTT.

V is TRBV6-5 and J is TRBJ2-2; D unclear. Germline lookup yields CDR1 MNHEY and CDR2 SVGAGI. Trimming took off 5 bases at V and 0 bases at J, with 7 bases between the two ends. The CDR3 length is 14 residues. The CDR3 protein is CASSRRTNTGELFF. Here the CDR3 DNA reads TGTGCCAGCAGTAGGAGAACGAACACCGGGGAGCTGTTTTTT.

The chain uses TRBV28 and TRBJ1-5, with D hard to call. This CDR3 contains 12 residues. The V gene's germline CDR1 is MDHEN and CDR2 SYDVKM. The V end was cut by 8 bases, the J end by 5 bases, with 10 bases between. This CDR3 is CASWVGDQPQHF. DNA of the CDR3: TGTGCCAGCTGGGTTGGAGATCAGCCCCAGCATTTT.

The J gene is TRBJ2-4, the V gene TRBV6-6, with D possibly being TRBD2 (6 bases). V dropped 5 bases and J dropped 2 bases, with 13 bases sitting between them. The CDR3 length is 15 residues. CDR1 is MNHNY and CDR2 is SVGAGI in the germline V gene (reference sequence). CDR3 DNA: TGTGCCAGCAGTCCCCCGGGGGTATCCAAAAACATTCAGTACTTC. This translates into CASSPPGVSKNIQYF.

This clone has a handful of counts. The chain joins TRBV5-1 to TRBJ2-2; TRBD1 aligns across 9 bases. CDR3 length: 18 residues. CDR1 and CDR2 from the germline V gene are SGHRS and YFSETQ. The ends lost 0 bases at V and 2 bases at J; junction bases unmatched: 8. The CDR3 sequence is CASSLAGQGNGNTGELFF. The CDR3 region has the DNA TGCGCCAGCAGCTTGGCCGGACAGGGGAATGGCAACACCGGGGAGCTGTTTTTT.

This rearrangement joins TRBV6-5 to TRBJ1-2, with a tentative D call TRBD1 (6 bases). Germline assignment: CDR1 MNHEY and CDR2 SVGAGI. V shed 3 bases and J shed 2 bases, with 13 bases lying between them. The CDR3 runs 15 residues. CDR3 nucleotide sequence: TGTGCCAGCAGTTATCGGGTTGACAGGAACTATGGCTACACCTTC. Translation gives CASSYRVDRNYGYTF.

This clone was seen a few times. The V gene is TRBV3-1 (or the pseudogene TRBV3-2), the J gene TRBJ1-1, with a tentative D call TRBD1 (6 bases). Germline V CDR1 and CDR2: LGHDT, YNNKEL (reference sequence). The V end was cut by 0 bases, the J end by 5 bases, with 19 bases between. CDR3 size: 17 residues. This chain's CDR3 is CASSQEGSLTGKTEAFF. The CDR3 bases are TGTGCCAGCAGCCAAGAGGGATCGCTTACAGGGAAGACTGAAGCTTTCTTT.

This chain connects TRBV19 to TRBJ2-1; a weak D match, TRBD2 (6 bases). The CDR3 extends over 15 amino acids. V was shortened by 5 bases and J by 2 bases, with 13 bases between the two germline ends. CDR1 LNHDA and CDR2 SQIVND come from the germline V gene (reference sequence). CDR3 sequence: CASSDAGRTYNEQFF. The CDR3 DNA reads as TGTGCCAGTAGTGATGCCGGGAGAACCTACAATGAGCAGTTCTTC.

The CDR3 sequence: CASSSRQYEQYF. The DNA of the CDR3 is TGTGCCAGCAGTTCCAGACAGTACGAGCAGTACTTC. The chain links TRBV7-9 to TRBJ2-7; perhaps TRBD1 as D (5 bases). With 6 bases removed from V and 4 bases from J, the gap between germline ends came to 10 bases. Germline V gives CDR1 SEHNR, CDR2 FQNEAQ (reference sequence). This CDR3 is built from 12 residues.

V usage is TRBV19 and J usage is TRBJ1-1, with D possibly matching TRBD1 (6 bases). V dropped 7 bases and J dropped 2 bases, with 14 bases sitting between them. The CDR3 has 14 amino acids. Germline lookup yields CDR1 LNHDA and CDR2 SQIVND (reference sequence). Here the CDR3 DNA reads TGTGCCAGTATCAACGACAGGTATAACACTGAAGCTTTCTTT. Translation gives CASINDRYNTEAFF. Full variable domain (outside the CDR3, taken from reference TRBV19 and TRBJ1-1): DGGITQSPKYLFRKEGQNVTLSCEQNLNHDAMYWYRQDPGQGLRLIYYSQIVNDFQKGDIAEGYSVSREKKESFPLTVTSAQKNPTAFYLCASINDRYNTEAFFGQGTRLTVV.

This chain joins TRBV5-1 and TRBJ1-1, with 9 bases that match TRBD1. CDR1 and CDR2 from the germline V gene are SGHRS and YFSETQ. The CDR3 is 16 residues long. After removal of 3 bases from V and 6 bases from J, the junction contained 12 bases not matched to a gene. The CDR3 coding sequence is TGCGCCAGCAGCTCGCGACCCGGGACAGGGATGTCTGAAGCTTTCTTT. It yields the protein CASSSRPGTGMSEAFF.

This sequence joins TRBV5-1 and TRBJ1-1, with TRBD1 identical over 11 bases. This CDR3 spans 13 amino acids. V lost 4 bases and J lost 10; bases outside the gene matches: 6. The germline V gene has CDR1 SGHRS and CDR2 YFSETQ. CDR3 sequence reads: CASSLGQGARAFF. DNA for the CDR3: TGCGCCAGCAGCCTCGGACAGGGGGCGAGAGCTTTCTTT.

The chain combines TRBV6-5 with TRBJ1-2; 7 nucleotides match TRBD1. The CDR3 has 15 residues. Germline trimming cut 2 bases from V and 3 bases from J; bases unmatched to any gene: 6. In germline, CDR1 is MNHEY, CDR2 SVGAGI. CDR3 loop: CASSYTPDRDYGYTF. The CDR3 nucleotides are TGTGCCAGCAGTTACACCCCAGACAGGGACTATGGCTACACCTTC.

V and J are TRBV27 and TRBJ2-3, with 7 bases identical to TRBD1. V was clipped by 5 bases and J by 0 bases; unmatched bases: 5. Looked up from germline, CDR1 is MNHEY and CDR2 is SMNVEV (reference sequence). The CDR3 consists of 15 residues. CDR3 sequence (DNA): TGTGCCAGCAGTCGGGGACAGACTAGCACAGATACGCAGTATTTT. Protein product: CASSRGQTSTDTQYF.

The V and J genes are TRBV7-9 and TRBJ2-2, with 9 bases that match TRBD1. There are 16 residues in the CDR3. The trim removed 5 bases at V and 5 bases at J, leaving 9 bases unmatched. Germline loops: CDR1 SEHNR, CDR2 FQNEAQ (reference sequence). In DNA form, the CDR3 reads TGTGCCAGCAGCCCCATGACAGGGGGAGTTACCGGGGAGCTGTTTTTT. Amino acids: CASSPMTGGVTGELFF.

The CDR3 DNA follows: TGTGCCACCCGGGAAACTCCGGGGGTTGAAGCTTTCTTT. This codes for CATRETPGVEAFF. V usage is TRBV2 and J usage is TRBJ1-1, with a weak D call TRBD1 (5 bases). V shed 10 bases and J shed 7 bases, with 19 bases lying between them. Germline V gene data show CDR1 as SNHLY and CDR2 as FYNNEI. This CDR3 comprises 13 residues. Full variable domain (rest looked up from reference TRBV2 and TRBJ1-1): EPEVTQTPSHQVTQMGQEVILRCVPISNHLYFYWYRQILGQKVEFLVSFYNNEISEKSEIFDDQFSVERPDGSNFTLKIRSTKLEDSAMYFCATRETPGVEAFFGQGTRLTVV.

V and J are TRBV19 and TRBJ1-5; possible D gene TRBD1, 5 bases. This CDR3 contains 13 residues. CDR1 and CDR2 from the germline V gene are LNHDA and SQIVND (reference sequence). The germline V and J ends were trimmed by 7 bases and 3 bases, with 10 bases remaining between them. The CDR3: CASTDRANQPQHF. CDR3 in DNA: TGTGCCAGTACCGACAGAGCCAATCAGCCCCAGCATTTT.